Presented here are 11 T cell receptor beta chains from one specimen sequenced in a study of blood T cell repertoires in COVID-19. The data were produced by immunoSEQ multiplex PCR, yet TCRdb's version contains in-frame clones alone and is incomplete. The repertoire has fewer than 40,000 clones, nearly 80% of them found once; the top ten carry roughly a third. The sample consisted of peripheral blood. The source is a man aged 80 or over with acute or convalescent COVID-19.

CDR3: CSVPGTGSTEAFF. The CDR3 nucleotides read TGCAGCGTCCCCGGGACAGGGAGCACTGAAGCTTTCTTT. The V gene is TRBV29-1, the J gene TRBJ1-1; 9 bases align to TRBD1. With V trimmed by 6 bases and J by 4 bases, 6 bases remained unmatched. The V gene's germline CDR1 is SQVTM and CDR2 ANQGSEA. The CDR3 length is 13 residues.

This chain connects TRBV7-3 to TRBJ1-2; possible D gene TRBD1, 6 bases. CDR1 SGHTA and CDR2 FQGTGA come from the germline V gene. Between the trimmed V and J ends, which lost 5 bases and 4 bases, there was a span of 20 bases. The CDR3 consists of 16 residues. CDR3 coding DNA: TGTGCCAGCAGCGCAGGAGAGCAGGGGCCTCTCTATGGCTACACCTTC. Translation gives CASSAGEQGPLYGYTF.

This rearrangement joins TRBV7-3 to TRBJ2-2, with a possible D match to TRBD2 (5 bases). Germline V gene lookup returns CDR1 SGHTA and CDR2 FQGTGA. Trimming took off 1 base at V and 7 bases at J, with 10 bases between the two ends. This CDR3 contains 14 residues. CDR3 loop: CASSLNGVGGELFF. In DNA form, the CDR3 reads TGTGCCAGCAGCTTAAACGGGGTTGGCGGGGAGCTGTTTTTT.

The chain combines TRBV27 with TRBJ1-2; D is perhaps TRBD1 (6 bases). The CDR3 has 13 amino acids. Looked up from germline, CDR1 is MNHEY and CDR2 is SMNVEV (reference sequence). Trimming cost V 6 bases and J 5 bases, with 13 bases left between them. CDR3 sequence (DNA): TGTGCCAGCAGACGGACAGATTCTTATGGCTACACCTTC. The encoded protein is CASRRTDSYGYTF.

The table lists this clone with a count of one. This chain links TRBV7-8 with TRBJ1-6; the D gene is possibly TRBD1 (6 bases). V was trimmed by 5 bases and J by 5 bases, leaving 16 bases between them. Per the germline V gene, CDR1 is SGHVS and CDR2 is FQNEAQ. This CDR3 is built from 16 residues. The CDR3 coding sequence is TGTGCCAGCAGCCGTCTCCGGGGACAAAATAATTCACCCCTCCACTTT. This sequence encodes CASSRLRGQNNSPLHF.

This clone showed up just a few times. The V and J genes are TRBV20-1 and TRBJ2-1, with TRBD2 matching 13 bases. CDR1 DFQATT and CDR2 SNEGSKA come from the germline V gene (reference sequence). With V trimmed by 3 bases and J by 9 bases, 14 bases remained unmatched. The CDR3 consists of 17 residues. Here the CDR3 DNA reads TGCAGTGCTAGTCCCATTCAACTAGCGGGGGGGCCCAGTGAGCAGTTCTTC. Translating gives CSASPIQLAGGPSEQFF.

This clone was observed once. The V and J genes are TRBV2 and TRBJ2-5; D ambiguous. The length of the CDR3 is 13 residues. The germline gives CDR1 SNHLY, CDR2 FYNNEI. Trimming cost V 4 bases and J 1 base, with 7 bases left between them. The CDR3 here is CASSVSVQETQYF. The CDR3, as DNA: TGTGCCAGCAGTGTTTCAGTCCAAGAGACCCAGTACTTC.

The chain links TRBV19 to TRBJ2-4; maybe TRBD1 (7 bases). V gave up 7 bases and J gave up 8 bases, with 15 bases separating them. Looked up from germline, CDR1 is LNHDA and CDR2 is SQIVND (reference sequence). The CDR3 loop spans 13 amino acids. The CDR3 bases are TGTGCCAGTACCTTGACAGGGACTGACATTCAGTACTTC. Its protein is CASTLTGTDIQYF.

V and J are TRBV14 and TRBJ2-7; D not resolved. The CDR3 consists of 14 residues. V was trimmed by 1 base and J by 2 bases, leaving 9 bases between them. CDR1 and CDR2 from the germline V gene are SGHDN and FVKESK. CDR3 loop: CASSQVPGTYEQYF. CDR3 nucleotides: TGTGCCAGCAGCCAAGTCCCAGGTACCTACGAGCAGTACTTC.

The V call is TRBV7-2, the J call TRBJ1-5, with a possible D match to TRBD1 (5 bases). CDR3 size: 14 residues. CDR1 and CDR2 from the germline V gene are SGHTA and FQGNSA. Trimming shortened V by 0 bases and J by 4 bases, and 7 bases separated the two germline ends. CDR3 sequence reads: CASSLAGGNQPQHF. The CDR3 DNA is TGTGCCAGCAGCTTAGCTGGGGGGAATCAGCCCCAGCATTTT.

The genes are TRBV4-1 and TRBJ2-1; D perhaps matches TRBD1 (5 bases). The V gene lost 8 bases and the J gene lost 3 bases, with 11 bases spanning the gap. Germline V lookup: CDR1 MGHRA, CDR2 YSYEKL. The length of the CDR3 is 13 residues. CDR3 amino acids: CASAGRGYNEQFF. The CDR3 nucleotides are TGCGCCAGCGCAGGGCGAGGCTACAATGAGCAGTTCTTC.